These 18 T cell receptor beta chains were sequenced from one sample in a study of cytomegalovirus exposure and HLA in healthy donors. Researchers ran the PCR with 60 Vbeta and 13 Jbeta primers. TCRdb's copy holds only in-frame clones and misses some; the assay was immunoSEQ multiplex PCR. Across some 150,000 clones, the top ten clones capture 0.7% to 1% of the sample. Sequencing was carried out using PBMCs. These receptors came from a woman between 18 and 29 years old in good health and CMV-seropositive.

The chain links TRBV5-4 to TRBJ2-3; D unresolved. V gave up 0 bases and J gave up 0 bases, with 8 bases separating them. Germline V gene lookup returns CDR1 SGHNT and CDR2 YYREEE (reference sequence). The CDR3 sequence is 15 residues long. Here the CDR3 reads CASSLDSPSTDTQYF. As DNA, the CDR3 is TGTGCCAGCAGCTTGGACTCACCGAGCACAGATACGCAGTATTTT.

This chain uses TRBV10-3 with TRBJ1-1, with 8 positions matching TRBD1. CDR3 length: 14 residues. J lost 1 base, V lost 5 bases, and 3 bases had no gene match. CDR1 and CDR2 (germline): ENHRY, SYGVKD. The CDR3 bases are TGTGCCATCAGTACCGGGACAGGGAACACTGAAGCTTTCTTT. It codes for CAISTGTGNTEAFF.

This chain joins TRBV7-9 and TRBJ1-1; 7 bases agree with TRBD1. The V gene's germline CDR1 is SEHNR and CDR2 FQNEAQ (reference sequence). V was clipped by 1 base and J by 10 bases; unmatched bases: 12. This CDR3 spans 15 amino acids. In DNA form, the CDR3 reads TGTGCCAGCAGCTTAGGACAGGGACTGGGTCAAGTAGCTTTCTTT. Its translation is CASSLGQGLGQVAFF.

The chain employs TRBV12-5 and TRBJ1-2, with D maybe TRBD1 (5 bases). The ends were cut back, 0 bases at V and 2 bases at J, with 7 bases in the middle. This CDR3 comprises 14 residues. Germline values: CDR1 LGHNT, CDR2 FRNRAP. The CDR3 DNA is TGTGCTAGTGGTTTGGTACCAGGGAACTATGGCTACACCTTC. Protein sequence: CASGLVPGNYGYTF.

The V gene is TRBV6-1, the J gene TRBJ2-1, with 7 positions matching TRBD2. Germline V gene lookup returns CDR1 MNHNS and CDR2 SASEGT. J gave up 9 bases and V 6 bases, and 5 bases lay outside the gene matches. The CDR3 has 12 residues. CDR3 DNA sequence: TGTGCCAGCAGCCTGCGGGAGATTGAGCAGTTCTTC. Protein sequence: CASSLREIEQFF.

The gene calls are TRBV10-2 and TRBJ2-7; 7 positions match TRBD1. V gave up 6 bases and J gave up 5 bases; unmatched junction bases: 13. The CDR3 is made up of 15 amino acids. Germline assignment: CDR1 WSHSY and CDR2 SAAADI. The CDR3 reads CASRRAGTGAHEQYF. The CDR3 bases are TGCGCCAGCAGAAGGGCCGGAACAGGGGCCCACGAGCAGTACTTC.

The genes are TRBV6-1 and TRBJ2-2, with no clear D. CDR3 length equals 13 residues. Between the trimmed V and J ends, which lost 2 bases and 6 bases, there was a span of 7 bases. Looked up from germline, CDR1 is MNHNS and CDR2 is SASEGT. This chain's CDR3 is CASSETEAGELFF. DNA of the CDR3: TGTGCCAGCAGTGAAACCGAGGCCGGGGAGCTGTTTTTT.

J is TRBJ1-4 and V is TRBV6-5; D remains unclear. This CDR3 contains 12 residues. The germline V gene has CDR1 MNHEY and CDR2 SVGAGI. The V gene lost 4 bases and the J gene lost 8 bases, with 8 bases spanning the gap. The CDR3 DNA follows: TGTGCCAGCAGTTCCAAAATGGAAAAACTGTTTTTT. As protein: CASSSKMEKLFF.

This chain uses TRBV30 with TRBJ2-1; D is uncertain. The CDR3 sequence is 13 residues long. Per germline, CDR1 GTSNPN and CDR2 SVGIG (reference sequence). The V and J ends lost 0 bases and 3 bases respectively, with 6 bases between them. This chain's CDR3 is CAWSVLFYNEQFF. In nucleotides, the CDR3 is TGTGCCTGGAGTGTACTATTCTACAATGAGCAGTTCTTC.

DNA for the CDR3: TGTGCCTGGAAGGGACAGGGCTCCTACAATGAGCAGTTCTTC. Translation gives CAWKGQGSYNEQFF. This chain joins TRBV30 and TRBJ2-1, with 9 bases matching TRBD1. V lost 4 bases, J lost 0 bases, and 1 base stayed unmatched. Per germline, CDR1 GTSNPN and CDR2 SVGIG (reference sequence). The CDR3 covers 14 residues.

The chain recombines TRBV7-2 with TRBJ2-3, with unresolved D. The CDR3 length is 16 residues. Germline V gives CDR1 SGHTA, CDR2 FQGNSA. The V end lost 1 base, the J end lost 0 bases, and 11 bases lay between the germline ends. The CDR3 DNA sequence: TGTGCCAGCAGCTTAGAAGAGTGGTATAGCACAGATACGCAGTATTTT. This gives the protein CASSLEEWYSTDTQYF.

The chain joins TRBV6-6 to TRBJ2-5, with D tentatively TRBD2 (5 bases). The germline V gene has CDR1 MNHNY and CDR2 SVGAGI (reference sequence). This CDR3 spans 14 amino acids. V lost 6 bases, J lost 4 bases, and 15 bases lay in between. The chain's CDR3 is CASRRGLGGETQYF. CDR3 in DNA: TGTGCCAGCAGACGAGGACTTGGAGGAGAGACCCAGTACTTC.

This rearrangement joins TRBV7-2 to TRBJ2-7; the D gene is possibly TRBD1 (6 bases). The CDR3 runs 13 residues. CDR1 is SGHTA, CDR2 FQGNSA, per germline. The V and J ends lost 2 bases and 6 bases respectively, with 11 bases between them. The CDR3, as DNA: TGTGCCAGCAGCTTAATGTCGACAGGCGAGCAGTACTTC. Protein product: CASSLMSTGEQYF.

Points on this clone: The junction departs from the called germline gene at one end, perhaps through a read error. The CDR3 nucleotides are TGTGCCGGCAGCTTTCCCTCACTAGCTGCGGACAATGAGCAGTTCTTC. As protein: CAGSFPSLAADNEQFF. The chain recombines TRBV7-6 with TRBJ2-1; possible D gene TRBD2, 6 bases. Germline assignment: CDR1 SGHVS and CDR2 FNYEAQ. The CDR3 is made up of 16 amino acids.

CDR3 DNA sequence: TGCGCCAGCAGCCCCGGGGCAGAGGGGGCCGGAAACACTGAAGCTTTCTTT. The encoded protein is CASSPGAEGAGNTEAFF. The chain couples TRBV4-3 to TRBJ1-1, with TRBD1 matching 7 bases. V lost 4 bases and J lost 2; bases outside the gene matches: 13. The CDR3 length is 17 residues. Germline assignment: CDR1 LGHNA and CDR2 YSLEER.

This rearrangement joins TRBV6-6 to TRBJ1-6, with D possibly matching TRBD1 (6 bases). The length of the CDR3 is 15 residues. Per germline, CDR1 MNHNY and CDR2 SVGAGI (reference sequence). Trimming took off 4 bases at V and 9 bases at J, with 16 bases between the two ends. The CDR3 sequence is CASSSNGGGRSPLHF. The CDR3 DNA reads as TGTGCCAGCAGTTCGAACGGGGGGGGGCGTTCACCCCTCCACTTT.

This chain connects TRBV18 to TRBJ1-2; tentative D call: TRBD1 (5 bases). The V end lost 2 bases, the J end lost 8 bases, and 9 bases lay between the germline ends. The germline gives CDR1 KGHSH, CDR2 LQKENI. The CDR3 is made up of 12 amino acids. The CDR3 is CASSPGREGYTF. In DNA form, the CDR3 reads TGTGCCAGCTCACCAGGCAGGGAAGGCTACACCTTC.

The rearrangement uses TRBV2 and TRBJ1-1; no definite D call. CDR3 length equals 11 residues. V dropped 7 bases and J dropped 5 bases, with 8 bases sitting between them. CDR1 is SNHLY and CDR2 is FYNNEI in the germline V gene. The CDR3 nucleotides are TGTGCCAGCATCAAAAATACTGAAGCTTTCTTT. Its protein product is CASIKNTEAFF.